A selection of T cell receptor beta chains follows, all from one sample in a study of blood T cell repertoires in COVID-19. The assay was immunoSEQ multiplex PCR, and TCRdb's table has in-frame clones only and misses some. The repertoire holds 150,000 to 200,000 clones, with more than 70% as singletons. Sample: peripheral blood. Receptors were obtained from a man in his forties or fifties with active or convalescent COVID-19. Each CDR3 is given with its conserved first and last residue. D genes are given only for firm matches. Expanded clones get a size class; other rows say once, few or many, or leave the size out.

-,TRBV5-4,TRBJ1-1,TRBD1,CASGMTGATMNTEAFF,TGTGCCAGCGGGATGACAGGGGCCACCATGAACACTGAAGCTTTCTTT
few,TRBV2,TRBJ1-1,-,CASSLQLNTEAFF,TGTGCCAGCAGTTTACAGCTGAACACTGAAGCTTTCTTT
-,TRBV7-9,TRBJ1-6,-,CASSSGQRNSPLHF,TGTGCCAGCAGCTCTGGACAGAGGAATTCACCCCTCCACTTT
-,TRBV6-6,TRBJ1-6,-,CASTTGVGSPLHF,TGTGCCAGCACCACCGGGGTGGGATCACCCCTCCACTTT
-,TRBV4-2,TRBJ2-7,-,CASSQGFSREQYF,TGTGCCAGCAGCCAAGGGTTTTCTCGGGAGCAGTACTTC
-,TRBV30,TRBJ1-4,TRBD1,CAYKGQNNEKLFF,TGTGCCTATAAGGGACAGAATAATGAAAAACTGTTTTTT
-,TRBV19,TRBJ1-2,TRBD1,CASRRTGYGYTF,TGTGCCAGTAGAAGGACAGGGTACGGCTACACCTTC
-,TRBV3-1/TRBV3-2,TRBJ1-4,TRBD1,CASSQDLGTGLFF,TGTGCCAGCAGCCAAGACCTTGGGACAGGGCTGTTTTTT
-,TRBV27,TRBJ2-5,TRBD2,CASSNLAGGGSETQYF,TGTGCCAGCAGTAACCTAGCGGGAGGGGGATCAGAGACCCAGTACTTC
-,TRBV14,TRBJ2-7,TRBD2,CASSQPGLAGAAYEQYF,TGTGCCAGCAGCCAGCCGGGACTAGCGGGAGCCGCCTACGAGCAGTACTTC
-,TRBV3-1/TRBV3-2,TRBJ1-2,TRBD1,CASSPRDRGSAGYTF,TGTGCCAGCAGCCCCAGGGACAGGGGTTCTGCGGGCTACACCTTC
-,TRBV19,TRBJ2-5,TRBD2,CASSISSGRGQETQYF,TGTGCCAGTAGTATCTCCAGCGGGAGGGGACAAGAGACCCAGTACTTC
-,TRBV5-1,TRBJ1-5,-,CASSLGQNQPQHF,TGCGCCAGCAGCTTGGGACAGAATCAGCCCCAGCATTTT
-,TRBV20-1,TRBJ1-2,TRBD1,CSASDRDYGYTF,TGCAGTGCTAGTGACAGGGACTATGGCTACACCTTC
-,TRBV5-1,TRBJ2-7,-,CASSPSSSYEQYF,TGCGCCAGCAGCCCGTCGTCCTCCTACGAGCAGTACTTC
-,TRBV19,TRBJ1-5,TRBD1,CASSIPVGQGGRNQPQHF,TGTGCCAGTAGTATACCGGTGGGACAGGGGGGGCGCAATCAGCCCCAGCATTTT
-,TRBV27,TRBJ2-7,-,CASSLDPTGSYEQYF,TGTGCCAGCAGTTTAGACCCCACAGGCTCCTACGAGCAGTACTTC
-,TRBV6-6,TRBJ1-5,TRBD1,CASSQGQGFRQPQHF,TGTGCCAGCAGCCAGGGACAGGGATTCCGGCAGCCCCAGCATTTT
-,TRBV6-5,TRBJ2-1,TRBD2,CASSYRTSGTHNEQFF,TGTGCCAGCAGCTACCGGACTAGCGGGACTCACAATGAGCAGTTCTTC
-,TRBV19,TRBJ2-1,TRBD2,CASSPRLAGVYNEQFF,TGTGCCAGTAGTCCGCGACTAGCGGGGGTTTACAATGAGCAGTTCTTC
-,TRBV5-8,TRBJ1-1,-,CASSRTLGGNREAFF,TGTGCCAGCAGCCGTACATTGGGAGGGAATAGGGAAGCTTTCTTT
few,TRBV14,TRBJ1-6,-,CASSQDLAQNNSPLHF,TGTGCCAGCAGCCAAGACTTGGCACAGAATAATTCACCCCTCCACTTT
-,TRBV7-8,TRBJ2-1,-,CASSASEPYNEQFF,TGTGCCAGCAGCGCTAGCGAGCCCTACAATGAGCAGTTCTTC
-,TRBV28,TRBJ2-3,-,CASSTYGMGVGGTDTQYF,TGTGCCAGCAGTACATACGGGATGGGTGTAGGTGGCACAGATACGCAGTATTTT
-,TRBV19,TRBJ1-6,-,CASSIGGSGKGGSPLHF,TGTGCCAGTAGTATAGGAGGGTCGGGTAAAGGGGGATCACCCCTCCACTTT
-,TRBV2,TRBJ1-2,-,CASSVLPGDGYTF,TGTGCCAGCAGTGTTCTCCCGGGGGACGGCTACACCTTC
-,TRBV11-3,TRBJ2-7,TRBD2,CASSEDPGGEQYF,TGTGCCAGCAGCGAGGACCCCGGGGGGGAGCAGTACTTC
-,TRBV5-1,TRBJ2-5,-,CASSHKTGNQETQYF,TGCGCCAGCAGTCATAAGACTGGCAACCAAGAGACCCAGTACTTC
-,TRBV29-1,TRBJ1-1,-,CSVDSVTEAFF,TGCAGCGTTGATTCGGTCACTGAAGCTTTCTTT
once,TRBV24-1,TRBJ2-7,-,CATSDFSPLTSIYEQYF,TGTGCCACCAGTGATTTCTCGCCCTTGACTAGTATCTACGAGCAGTACTTC
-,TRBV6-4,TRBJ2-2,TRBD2,CASSVASGNTGELFF,TGTGCCAGCAGTGTCGCTAGCGGGAACACCGGGGAGCTGTTTTTT
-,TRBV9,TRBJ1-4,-,CASSPSGAPNEKLFF,TGTGCCAGCAGCCCGAGCGGGGCCCCTAATGAAAAACTGTTTTTT
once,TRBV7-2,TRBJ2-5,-,CASSYGGETQYF,TGTGCCAGCAGCTATGGAGGGGAGACCCAGTACTTC
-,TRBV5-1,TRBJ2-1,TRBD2,CASSLERGVRLEQFF,TGCGCCAGCAGCTTGGAACGGGGGGTGCGTCTGGAGCAGTTCTTC
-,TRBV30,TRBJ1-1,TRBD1,CAWKKQGAREAFF,TGTGCCTGGAAAAAACAGGGGGCTCGGGAAGCTTTCTTT
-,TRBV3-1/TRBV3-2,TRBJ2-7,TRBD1,CASSQADRVGEQYF,TGTGCCAGCAGCCAAGCAGACAGGGTCGGGGAGCAGTACTTC
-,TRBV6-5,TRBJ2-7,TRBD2,CASRSGLAGAGEQYF,TGTGCCAGCAGATCGGGACTAGCGGGAGCCGGAGAGCAGTACTTC
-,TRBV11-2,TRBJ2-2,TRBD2,CASSSPASGRTMGTGELFF,TGTGCCAGCAGCTCACCGGCTAGCGGGAGAACGATGGGGACCGGGGAGCTGTTTTTT
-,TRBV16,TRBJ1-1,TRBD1,CASSPVGQGVNTEAFF,TGTGCCAGCAGCCCAGTGGGACAGGGAGTGAACACTGAAGCTTTCTTT
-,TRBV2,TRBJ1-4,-,CASSEAQGWEKLFF,TGTGCCAGCAGTGAAGCGCAGGGGTGGGAAAAACTGTTTTTT
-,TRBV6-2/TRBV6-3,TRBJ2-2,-,CASSYPSHTGELFF,TGTGCCAGCAGTTACCCGAGTCACACCGGGGAGCTGTTTTTT
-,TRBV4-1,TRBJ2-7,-,CASSQASAGYYEQYF,TGCGCCAGCAGCCAAGCGAGTGCGGGGTACTACGAGCAGTACTTC
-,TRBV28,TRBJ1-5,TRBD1,CASRLRDRGARGNQPQHF,TGTGCCAGCAGACTCCGGGACAGGGGGGCTAGAGGCAATCAGCCCCAGCATTTT
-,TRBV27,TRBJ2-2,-,CASSLGWGVIGSGELFF,TGTGCCAGCAGTTTAGGATGGGGAGTAATAGGATCCGGGGAGCTGTTTTTT
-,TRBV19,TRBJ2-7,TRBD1,CASSRGTGSYEQYF,TGTGCCAGTAGCCGGGGGACAGGGTCCTACGAGCAGTACTTC
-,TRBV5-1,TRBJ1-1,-,CASSLEGAVNTEAFF,TGCGCCAGCAGCTTGGAAGGGGCTGTGAACACTGAAGCTTTCTTT
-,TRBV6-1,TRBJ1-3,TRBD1,CASSERFGQDSGNTIYF,TGTGCCAGCAGTGAAAGGTTCGGACAGGACTCTGGAAACACCATATATTTT
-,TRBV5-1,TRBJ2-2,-,CASSLRSQGSVSATGELFF,TGCGCCAGCAGCTTGAGGTCACAGGGCTCGGTTTCAGCCACCGGGGAGCTGTTTTTT
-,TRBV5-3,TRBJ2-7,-,CSGRTKQAYEQYF,TGTAGCGGGCGGACCAAGCAGGCCTACGAGCAGTACTTC